This T cell receptor beta chain was captured in a study of T cell responses to AZD1222 COVID-19 vaccine. Study information: Pooling of second doses given at about 4 or about 12 weeks was done.

Germline V CDR1 and CDR2: SNHLY, FYNNEI. The CDR3 length is 16 residues. Trimming shortened V by 3 bases and J by 1 base, and 13 bases separated the two germline ends. Study-level points and caveats: The donors showed a predominance of white British ancestry and of females, with possible underestimation of clonal diversity. As reported, nearly half of all spike-specific TCRs target variant regions that are unmutated. Receipt of two AZD1222 doses was followed by a rise in Spike-specific TCR breadth and depth.

In this sample, this clone turned up once. The antigen remains unidentified. TCRdb's copy holds only in-frame clones and misses some; the assay was immunoSEQ multiplex PCR. The sample lists roughly 250,000 clones, approximately 95% seen once, with around 0.57% in the top ten. The V gene is TRBV2, the J gene TRBJ1-5, with D perhaps matching TRBD1 (5 bases). This TCR derives from an adult in good health. The sample was peripheral blood, taken on day 0 of AZD1222 vaccination. The CDR3 is CASSESPGSSNQPQHF. Written as DNA, the CDR3 is TGTGCCAGCAGTGAGTCCCCAGGGAGCAGCAATCAGCCCCAGCATTTT.